Each of the 25 T cell receptor beta chains below was sequenced from the same sample in a study of cytomegalovirus exposure and HLA in healthy donors. TCRdb's table, derived via immunoSEQ multiplex PCR, lists solely in-frame clones and lacks some. This table holds about 120,000 clones, over 75% found once. The specimen sequenced was PBMCs. Receptors were obtained from a woman in her twenties or thirties in good health and CMV-seronegative.

The chain couples TRBV10-3 to TRBJ1-2; D is perhaps TRBD1 (5 bases). The V and J ends lost 2 bases and 4 bases respectively, with 11 bases between them. CDR3 length: 14 amino acids. From germline, CDR1 is ENHRY and CDR2 SYGVKD. CDR3 sequence: CAISEGGSPYGYTF. CDR3 coding DNA: TGTGCCATCAGTGAGGGGGGGTCACCCTATGGCTACACCTTC.

The chain combines TRBV7-9 with TRBJ1-4; D is perhaps TRBD1 (6 bases). Germline assignment: CDR1 SEHNR and CDR2 FQNEAQ (reference sequence). CDR3 length: 16 amino acids. The V end lost 1 base, the J end lost 8 bases, and 17 bases lay between the germline ends. Here the CDR3 reads CASSLEGTGMREKLFF. CDR3 nucleotides: TGTGCCAGCAGCTTAGAGGGTACAGGGATGAGGGAAAAACTGTTTTTT.

The V call is TRBV2, the J call TRBJ2-5; 8 bases map to TRBD1. Trimming at V came to 6 bases and at J to 5 bases, leaving 8 bases not matched to a gene. The CDR3 sequence is 14 residues long. CDR1 is SNHLY, CDR2 FYNNEI, per germline. The CDR3 DNA reads as TGTGCCAGCAGGTCGAACAGGGGGGCTGAGACCCAGTACTTC. Amino acids: CASRSNRGAETQYF.

The chain couples TRBV30 to TRBJ1-1, with D possibly matching TRBD1 (5 bases). Deletions cut 3 bases from V and 5 bases from J, with 16 bases between. Germline V gene sequence: CDR1 GTSNPN, CDR2 SVGIG (reference sequence). This CDR3 has 14 residues. CDR3 sequence reads: CAWRSARGGTEAFF. DNA for the CDR3: TGTGCCTGGAGGTCCGCGCGGGGCGGTACTGAAGCTTTCTTT. The full variable domain, with the rest looked up from reference TRBV30 and TRBJ1-1, is SQTIHQWPATLVQPVGSPLSLECTVEGTSNPNLYWYRQAAGRGLQLLFYSVGIGQISSEVPQNLSASRPQDRQFILSSKKLLLSDSGFYLCAWRSARGGTEAFFGQGTRLTVV.

This chain uses TRBV6-1 with TRBJ1-4; 9 bases align to TRBD1. Germline V CDR1 and CDR2: MNHNS, SASEGT. V lost 3 bases and J lost 6; bases outside the gene matches: 17. The CDR3 has 19 residues. CDR3 sequence reads: CASSEKRIKQGAQDEKLFF. The CDR3 bases are TGTGCCAGCAGTGAGAAAAGAATAAAACAGGGGGCGCAGGATGAAAAACTGTTTTTT.

The CDR3 is CASSLGQEQFF. CDR3 nucleotide sequence: TGCGCCAGCAGCTTGGGGCAGGAGCAGTTCTTC. The chain employs TRBV5-1 and TRBJ2-1, with D uncertain. V lost 0 bases and J lost 10, with 5 bases in between. The length of the CDR3 is 11 residues. The germline gives CDR1 SGHRS, CDR2 YFSETQ.

This chain links TRBV9 with TRBJ2-3; D not certain. The CDR3 length is 14 residues. V lost 0 bases, J lost 2 bases, and 7 bases lay in between. The germline V gene has CDR1 SGDLS and CDR2 YYNGEE. Written as DNA, the CDR3 is TGTGCCAGCAGCGTAGTAGATTTCACAGATACGCAGTATTTT. Translation gives CASSVVDFTDTQYF.

CDR3 in amino acids: CAWGREINEKLFF. DNA of the CDR3: TGTGCCTGGGGCCGGGAGATTAATGAAAAACTGTTTTTT. The chain joins TRBV30 to TRBJ1-4; D gene unclear. Between the trimmed V and J ends, which lost 5 bases and 4 bases, there was a span of 11 bases. The CDR3 extends over 13 amino acids. Germline lookup yields CDR1 GTSNPN and CDR2 SVGIG (reference sequence).

This clone was picked up one time. The chain's CDR3 is CASSPDRDTEAFF. CDR3 DNA: TGTGCCAGCAGTCCCGACAGGGATACTGAAGCTTTCTTT. The chain is built from TRBV2 and TRBJ1-1; 7 nucleotides line up with TRBD1. The germline V gene encodes CDR1 SNHLY and CDR2 FYNNEI. This CDR3 is 13 amino acids long. V dropped 5 bases and J dropped 5; count of bases not matched to a gene: 5.

The V and J genes are TRBV7-9 and TRBJ1-3; the D is unclear. Looked up from germline, CDR1 is SEHNR and CDR2 is FQNEAQ (reference sequence). CDR3 length equals 16 residues. Trimming shortened V by 5 bases and J by 1 base, and 15 bases separated the two germline ends. The CDR3: CASSRVIGGSGNTIYF. The CDR3 DNA is TGTGCCAGCAGCCGTGTTATAGGAGGATCTGGAAACACCATATATTTT.

The chain joins TRBV29-1 to TRBJ1-3, with 11 bases that match TRBD1. Germline V CDR1 and CDR2: SQVTM, ANQGSEA. The length of the CDR3 is 16 residues. The J segment lost 0 bases and the V segment lost 5 bases, leaving 6 bases of the junction unmatched. The CDR3 region has the DNA TGCAGCGTTATCCCCGGGACAGGGGGCTCTGGAAACACCATATATTTT. As protein: CSVIPGTGGSGNTIYF.

The chain recombines TRBV19 with TRBJ1-2; 11 nucleotides line up with TRBD1. Germline loops: CDR1 LNHDA, CDR2 SQIVND (reference sequence). V gave up 7 bases and J gave up 7 bases; unmatched junction bases: 2. The CDR3 length is 12 residues. CDR3 in amino acids: CASTDRGLGYTF. Here the CDR3 DNA reads TGTGCCAGTACGGACAGGGGGCTTGGCTACACCTTC.

The V and J genes are TRBV6-1 and TRBJ1-2; tentatively, D is TRBD1 (5 bases). CDR3 size: 13 residues. The germline gives CDR1 MNHNS, CDR2 SASEGT. V was clipped by 5 bases and J by 7 bases, with 14 bases between them. The CDR3 coding sequence is TGTGCCAGCAGTAACGGGGGTGTGGGTGGCTACACCTTC. Translating gives CASSNGGVGGYTF.

This chain connects TRBV6-5 to TRBJ2-3, with 14 bases matching TRBD2. J lost 6 bases, V lost 8 bases, and 7 bases had no gene match. The CDR3 spans 15 residues. In germline, CDR1 is MNHEY, CDR2 SVGAGI. The CDR3 DNA follows: TGTGCCAGCCTCGGACTAGCGGGGGGTTCGGATACGCAGTATTTT. It yields the protein CASLGLAGGSDTQYF.

In its sample, this clone was seen once. This rearrangement joins TRBV5-1 to TRBJ2-7, with D perhaps matching TRBD2 (7 bases). V lost 5 bases and J 0 bases, leaving 15 bases between the germline ends. This CDR3 spans 15 amino acids. The V gene's germline CDR1 is SGHRS and CDR2 YFSETQ. CDR3 sequence reads: CASSHGGASSYEQYF. CDR3 in DNA: TGCGCCAGCAGTCATGGGGGGGCTAGCTCCTACGAGCAGTACTTC. The full variable domain, in which reference TRBV5-1 and TRBJ2-7 provide the parts outside the CDR3, is KAGVTQTPRYLIKTRGQQVTLSCSPISGHRSVSWYQQTPGQGLQFLFEYFSETQRNKGNFPGRFSGRQFSNSRSEMNVSTLELGDSALYLCASSHGGASSYEQYFGPGTRLTVT.

V and J are TRBV5-8 and TRBJ2-6; D gene uncertain. Looked up from germline, CDR1 is SGHTS and CDR2 is YDEGEE. The CDR3 is made up of 16 amino acids. Trimming removed 4 bases at V and 2 bases at J, with 13 bases between. In DNA form, the CDR3 reads TGTGCCAGCAGCCTAATCGTGCTTCCTGGGGCCAACGTCCTGACTTTC. Translation gives CASSLIVLPGANVLTF. Filled out from reference TRBV5-8 and TRBJ2-6, the complete variable domain reads EAGVTQSPTHLIKTRGQQATLRCSPISGHTSVYWYQQALGLGLQFLLWYDEGEERNRGNFPPRFSGRQFPNYSSELNVNALELEDSALYLCASSLIVLPGANVLTFGAGSRLTVL.

The chain has TRBV11-2 and TRBJ1-3, with TRBD1 identical over 8 bases. This CDR3 has 16 residues. Germline CDR1 SGHAT, CDR2 FQNNGV. Trimming at V came to 5 bases and at J to 0 bases, leaving 6 bases not matched to a gene. The CDR3: CASSQWDRRSGNTIYF. The CDR3 DNA follows: TGTGCCAGCAGCCAGTGGGACAGGCGCTCTGGAAACACCATATATTTT.

CDR3 nucleotides: TGTGCCAGCAGCTTACAGCGTATTGGCACTGAAGCTTTCTTT. The encoded protein is CASSLQRIGTEAFF. The chain joins TRBV7-2 to TRBJ1-1, with unresolved D. This CDR3 comprises 14 residues. Germline V gene lookup returns CDR1 SGHTA and CDR2 FQGNSA. The germline V and J ends were trimmed by 2 bases and 4 bases, with 11 bases remaining between them.

This chain uses TRBV11-2 with TRBJ1-4, with a tentative D call TRBD1 (5 bases). The V and J ends lost 7 bases and 5 bases respectively, with 17 bases between them. The CDR3 has 15 amino acids. Germline V gene data show CDR1 as SGHAT and CDR2 as FQNNGV. CDR3 in amino acids: CASTRGGLTNEKLFF. The CDR3 bases are TGTGCCAGCACCCGGGGGGGACTGACGAATGAAAAACTGTTTTTT.

The chain has TRBV6-5 and TRBJ2-5; the D gene is possibly TRBD2 (6 bases). Germline V gene sequence: CDR1 MNHEY, CDR2 SVGAGI. The ends were cut back, 6 bases at V and 2 bases at J, with 13 bases in the middle. The CDR3 loop spans 14 amino acids. This CDR3 reads CASSPGRKQETQYF. The CDR3 DNA reads as TGTGCCAGCAGCCCGGGGAGGAAACAAGAGACCCAGTACTTC.

The gene calls are TRBV11-2 and TRBJ2-3; TRBD2 aligns across 14 bases. V was pared by 5 bases and J by 0 bases, with 7 bases of the junction left unmatched. Germline values: CDR1 SGHAT, CDR2 FQNNGV. The CDR3 covers 18 residues. The CDR3 region is CASSLRTSGGWSTDTQYF. The CDR3 coding sequence is TGTGCCAGCAGCCTTAGGACTAGCGGGGGGTGGAGCACAGATACGCAGTATTTT.

The J gene is TRBJ2-5, the V gene TRBV15; no firm D call. Germline V CDR1 and CDR2: LNHNV, YYDKDF (reference sequence). Trimming took 0 bases from V and 1 from J, leaving 15 bases between them. The CDR3 is made up of 17 amino acids. For the CDR3, the DNA is TGTGCCACCAGCAGAGATCCCACGAGTAGTGGCCAAGAGACCCAGTACTTC. The encoded protein is CATSRDPTSSGQETQYF.

This clone was seen just once. The rearrangement links TRBV15 to TRBJ1-4, with D perhaps TRBD1 (5 bases). V lost 3 bases, J lost 7 bases, and 18 bases lay in between. The CDR3 sequence is 16 residues long. CDR1 and CDR2 from the germline V gene are LNHNV and YYDKDF (reference sequence). The CDR3 nucleotides read TGTGCCACCAGCAGGACGCCGGGGCTCGGGAGTGAAAAACTGTTTTTT. This translates into CATSRTPGLGSEKLFF.

The chain employs TRBV27 and TRBJ1-5; possibly TRBD1 for D (5 bases). The V gene lost 2 bases and the J gene lost 6 bases, with 11 bases spanning the gap. The germline CDR1 and CDR2 sequences are MNHEY and SMNVEV (reference sequence). The CDR3 sequence is 14 residues long. The CDR3 loop is CASSLGHRSQPQHF. The CDR3 DNA reads TGTGCCAGCAGTTTAGGACACAGAAGTCAGCCCCAGCATTTT.

This clone appeared once. The rearrangement uses TRBV6-5 and TRBJ2-3; 8 nucleotides match TRBD1. CDR3 length: 15 residues. Looked up from germline, CDR1 is MNHEY and CDR2 is SVGAGI. V lost 7 bases to trimming and J lost 8 bases; unmatched junction nucleotides: 14. This CDR3 reads CASTQLGQGQATQYF. The CDR3 bases are TGTGCCAGCACCCAACTCGGACAGGGCCAGGCTACGCAGTATTTT.